A single sample is the source of the 25 T cell receptor beta chains below, sequenced in a study of blood T cell repertoires in COVID-19. Libraries were prepared by immunoSEQ multiplex PCR; TCRdb keeps only in-frame clonotypes and omits some of them. The sample has 200,000 to 250,000 clones; 80% to 90% are singletons. Material: peripheral blood. These receptors came from a woman older than 75 with acute or convalescent COVID-19.

The V call is TRBV5-6, the J call TRBJ2-7, with 8 bases aligning to TRBD2. CDR1 is SGHDT, CDR2 YYEEEE, per germline. This CDR3 is built from 15 residues. Losses at the gene ends were 0 bases for V and 4 bases for J; bases not matched to a gene: 6. CDR3 sequence: CASSLGAGVQYEQYF. In DNA form, the CDR3 reads TGTGCCAGCAGCTTGGGAGCGGGAGTGCAGTACGAGCAGTACTTC.

The CDR3 protein is CASSWRDRHVADTQYF. CDR3 sequence (DNA): TGCGCCAGCAGCTGGAGGGACAGGCATGTAGCAGATACGCAGTATTTT. The chain carries TRBV5-1 and TRBJ2-3, with 8 bases fitting TRBD1. This CDR3 has 16 amino acids. Germline V CDR1 and CDR2: SGHRS, YFSETQ. Trimming at V came to 3 bases and at J to 4 bases, leaving 10 bases not matched to a gene.

The chain combines TRBV7-3 with TRBJ2-6; 7 nucleotides line up with TRBD1. The CDR3 extends over 18 amino acids. CDR1 is SGHTA, CDR2 FQGTGA, per germline. The trim removed 8 bases at V and 2 bases at J, leaving 15 bases unmatched. The CDR3 here is CASSDPGQYSAGANVLTF. CDR3 in DNA: TGTGCCAGCTCCGATCCGGGACAGTACTCTGCTGGGGCCAACGTCCTGACTTTC.

The J gene is TRBJ2-5, the V gene TRBV12-3 or TRBV12-4; D ambiguous. The CDR3 spans 12 residues. Trimming cost V 3 bases and J 5 bases, with 7 bases left between them. This CDR3 reads CASSFPRETQYF. The CDR3, as DNA: TGTGCCAGCAGTTTCCCACGGGAGACCCAGTACTTC.

This rearrangement joins TRBV6-2 or TRBV6-3 to TRBJ2-6; 7 nucleotides agree with TRBD2. This CDR3 comprises 13 residues. CDR1 and CDR2 from the germline V gene are MNHEY and SVGEGT. V lost 6 bases to trimming and J lost 6 bases; unmatched junction nucleotides: 2. CDR3 residues: CASSRGVANVLTF. The CDR3 nucleotides read TGTGCCAGCAGCCGGGGGGTGGCCAACGTCCTGACTTTC.

This rearrangement joins TRBV7-2 to TRBJ1-4; a possible D gene is TRBD1 (6 bases). V was pared by 5 bases and J by 7 bases, with 11 bases between. This CDR3 is built from 13 residues. The germline gives CDR1 SGHTA, CDR2 FQGNSA. The CDR3 bases are TGTGCCAGCAGCCTGGGGGCGACTGAAAAACTGTTTTTT. Amino acids: CASSLGATEKLFF. Full variable domain (rest looked up from reference TRBV7-2 and TRBJ1-4): GAGVSQSPSNKVTEKGKDVELRCDPISGHTALYWYRQSLGQGLEFLIYFQGNSAPDKSGLPSDRFSAERTGGSVSTLTIQRTQQEDSAVYLCASSLGATEKLFFGSGTQLSVL.

The V and J genes are TRBV6-6 and TRBJ1-2; 7 bases line up with TRBD1. CDR3 length: 16 residues. Germline V gene sequence: CDR1 MNHNY, CDR2 SVGAGI (reference sequence). Trimming took 0 bases from V and 5 from J; bases not matched to a gene: 9. CDR3 DNA: TGTGCCAGCAGTTACTCGAGCCCGACAGGGAATTATGGCTACACCTTC. It encodes CASSYSSPTGNYGYTF.

This clone was detected once. The chain combines TRBV5-4 with TRBJ2-3; TRBD2 is a possible D gene (7 bases). The CDR3 has 17 residues. The V and J ends lost 0 bases and 3 bases respectively, with 17 bases between them. Germline V gene data show CDR1 as SGHNT and CDR2 as YYREEE (reference sequence). The CDR3 reads CASSLDLGEGGTDTQYF. DNA of the CDR3: TGTGCCAGCAGCTTGGATTTGGGGGAGGGGGGAACAGATACGCAGTATTTT.

The chain joins TRBV5-1 to TRBJ1-2; a possible D gene is TRBD1 (6 bases). The CDR3 totals 15 residues. V shed 4 bases and J shed 6 bases, with 19 bases lying between them. Germline V gene data show CDR1 as SGHRS and CDR2 as YFSETQ. CDR3 bases: TGCGCCAGCAGCGCCATAGGGGGGGTTATGGATGGCTACACCTTC. Its translation: CASSAIGGVMDGYTF.

This CDR3 is CASSPDHVNRGTNQPQHF. The CDR3 DNA is TGTGCCAGCAGTCCAGACCACGTCAACAGGGGTACCAATCAGCCCCAGCATTTT. This chain joins TRBV28 and TRBJ1-5, with TRBD1 identical over 7 bases. V lost 5 bases and J lost 3; bases outside the gene matches: 16. Germline CDR1 is MDHEN and CDR2 is SYDVKM. The CDR3 is 18 residues long. Based on the CDR3 plus reference TRBV28 and TRBJ1-5, the full variable domain is DVKVTQSSRYLVKRTGEKVFLECVQDMDHENMFWYRQDPGLGLRLIYFSYDVKMKEKGDIPEGYSVSREKKERFSLILESASTNQTSMYLCASSPDHVNRGTNQPQHFGDGTRLSIL.

V is TRBV3-1 (or the pseudogene TRBV3-2) and J is TRBJ1-2; D ambiguous. There are 15 residues in the CDR3. CDR1 is LGHDT and CDR2 is YNNKEL in the germline V gene (reference sequence). Trimming took off 4 bases at V and 7 bases at J, with 19 bases between the two ends. Here the CDR3 reads CASSPQPPVVFGYTF. The CDR3 region has the DNA TGTGCCAGCAGCCCACAACCCCCTGTCGTCTTTGGCTACACCTTC.

This clone appeared a few times. J is TRBJ1-1 and V is TRBV3-1 (or the pseudogene TRBV3-2), with D uncertain. V lost 4 bases and J lost 4, with 7 bases in between. Germline CDR1 is LGHDT and CDR2 is YNNKEL (reference sequence). The CDR3 length is 12 residues. The chain's CDR3 is CASSRSSTEAFF. The CDR3 DNA follows: TGTGCCAGCAGCCGTAGTTCCACTGAAGCTTTCTTT.

This clone was observed a handful of times. V and J are TRBV10-3 and TRBJ2-7; possible D gene TRBD2, 7 bases. The V and J ends lost 4 bases and 2 bases respectively, with 18 bases between them. Germline loops: CDR1 ENHRY, CDR2 SYGVKD. This CDR3 is 16 amino acids long. Here the CDR3 DNA reads TGTGCCATCAGTGCTGAGAGGGGGAGGGGAGCCTACGAGCAGTACTTC. Translated: CAISAERGRGAYEQYF.

CDR3 sequence (DNA): TGTGCCAGCAGTCCCCACTCAGGAGCCAAAAACATTCAGTACTTC. It specifies CASSPHSGAKNIQYF. The chain combines TRBV25-1 with TRBJ2-4; D remains ambiguous. V was shortened by 5 bases and J by 0 bases, with 11 bases between the two germline ends. Germline values: CDR1 MGHDK, CDR2 SYGVNS. The CDR3 runs 15 residues.

A single count supports this clone. This sequence joins TRBV7-2 and TRBJ2-5; 9 nucleotides line up with TRBD1. This CDR3 region has 16 residues. The germline V gene encodes CDR1 SGHTA and CDR2 FQGNSA. The junction had 10 bases not matched to a gene; V was cut back by 4 bases and J by 4 bases. The CDR3 DNA follows: TGTGCCAGCAGCTGGGGGACAGGGTCTGGGTTAGAGACCCAGTACTTC. Residues: CASSWGTGSGLETQYF. The whole variable domain, filled in from reference TRBV7-2 and TRBJ2-5, reads GAGVSQSPSNKVTEKGKDVELRCDPISGHTALYWYRQSLGQGLEFLIYFQGNSAPDKSGLPSDRFSAERTGGSVSTLTIQRTQQEDSAVYLCASSWGTGSGLETQYFGPGTRLLVL.

This rearrangement joins TRBV9 to TRBJ2-5; 7 positions agree with TRBD1. This CDR3 is 16 amino acids long. Losses at the gene ends were 4 bases for V and 4 bases for J; bases not matched to a gene: 13. CDR1 is SGDLS and CDR2 is YYNGEE in the germline V gene. The CDR3 reads CASSPRDSQGGETQYF. The CDR3 DNA is TGTGCCAGCAGCCCCCGGGACAGTCAAGGAGGAGAGACCCAGTACTTC.

The gene calls are TRBV6-6 and TRBJ2-7; 7 bases fit TRBD1. The germline gives CDR1 MNHNY, CDR2 SVGAGI (reference sequence). Trimming took 4 bases from V and 4 from J; bases not matched to a gene: 7. The CDR3 has 14 amino acids. CDR3 region: CASSLPGQQYEQYF. For the CDR3, the DNA is TGTGCCAGCAGTTTACCGGGACAGCAGTACGAGCAGTACTTC.

In nucleotides, the CDR3 is TGTGCCAGCAGCCTTGATGTGGGGGAGGGAAATGAGCAGTTCTTC. Amino acids: CASSLDVGEGNEQFF. The V gene is TRBV7-8, the J gene TRBJ2-1; 7 bases fit TRBD2. The germline CDR1 and CDR2 sequences are SGHVS and FQNEAQ. The CDR3 has 15 amino acids. With 5 bases clipped from V and 7 bases from J, the junction kept 11 bases outside the gene matches. Together with reference TRBV7-8 and TRBJ2-1, the CDR3 gives the full variable domain: GAGVSQSPRYKVAKRGQDVALRCDPISGHVSLFWYQQALGQGPEFLTYFQNEAQLDKSGLPSDRFFAERPEGSVSTLKIQRTQQEDSAVYLCASSLDVGEGNEQFFGPGTRLTVL.

The chain is built from TRBV29-1 and TRBJ1-1; no clear D gene. Germline V gene sequence: CDR1 SQVTM, CDR2 ANQGSEA. This CDR3 contains 11 residues. Between the trimmed V and J ends, which lost 5 bases and 1 base, there was a span of 5 bases. The CDR3 sequence: CSVSGNTEAFF. The CDR3 DNA reads TGCAGCGTTTCGGGGAACACTGAAGCTTTCTTT. Full variable domain (outside the CDR3, taken from reference TRBV29-1 and TRBJ1-1): SAVISQKPSRDICQRGTSLTIQCQVDSQVTMMFWYRQQPGQSLTLIATANQGSEATYESGFVIDKFPISRPNLTFSTLTVSNMSPEDSSIYLCSVSGNTEAFFGQGTRLTVV.

Comment on this clone: The sample has other DNA sequences that encode this CDR3 too. J is TRBJ1-2 and V is TRBV7-2, with a possible D match to TRBD1 (5 bases). The germline CDR1 and CDR2 sequences are SGHTA and FQGNSA. Trimming stripped 5 bases from V and 3 bases from J, with 10 bases between. The CDR3 extends over 13 amino acids. CDR3 sequence (DNA): TGTGCCAGCAGCCCGCAGGGTGACTATGGCTACACCTTC. Translated: CASSPQGDYGYTF.

The CDR3 is CASSSGLAPGVEQFF. The CDR3 bases are TGCGCCAGCAGCTCCGGACTAGCCCCCGGTGTGGAGCAGTTCTTC. The chain is built from TRBV5-1 and TRBJ2-1; 8 positions match TRBD2. V lost 3 bases, J lost 10 bases, and 12 bases stayed unmatched. This CDR3 comprises 15 residues. Germline assignment: CDR1 SGHRS and CDR2 YFSETQ.

This clone came up a few times. The DNA for the CDR3 is TGTGCCAGCAGCGTAGCAGGGTTCGGCACCGGGGAGCTGTTTTTT. Encoded protein: CASSVAGFGTGELFF. The chain has TRBV9 and TRBJ2-2; D is perhaps TRBD1 (5 bases). The length of the CDR3 is 15 residues. Germline lookup yields CDR1 SGDLS and CDR2 YYNGEE. Deletions cut 0 bases from V and 4 bases from J, with 10 bases between. Looking up the rest from reference TRBV9 and TRBJ2-2 gives the full variable domain: DSGVTQTPKHLITATGQRVTLRCSPRSGDLSVYWYQQSLDQGLQFLIQYYNGEERAKGNILERFSAQQFPDLHSELNLSSLELGDSALYFCASSVAGFGTGELFFGEGSRLTVL.

This rearrangement joins TRBV18 to TRBJ1-3, with D possibly matching TRBD1 (6 bases). This CDR3 is built from 16 residues. V lost 4 bases, J lost 0 bases, and 13 bases lay in between. Germline V lookup: CDR1 KGHSH, CDR2 LQKENI. CDR3 protein: CASSLRQVTSGNTIYF. In DNA, the CDR3 is TGTGCCAGCTCACTGCGACAGGTAACCTCTGGAAACACCATATATTTT. The whole variable domain, remainder taken from reference TRBV18 and TRBJ1-3, is NAGVMQNPRHLVRRRGQEARLRCSPMKGHSHVYWYRQLPEEGLKFMVYLQKENIIDESGMPKERFSAEFPKEGPSILRIQQVVRGDSAAYFCASSLRQVTSGNTIYFGEGSWLTVV.

This rearrangement joins TRBV6-2 or TRBV6-3 to TRBJ2-7, with 9 bases aligning to TRBD2. CDR1 MNHEY and CDR2 SVGEGT come from the germline V gene. With V trimmed by 7 bases and J by 3 bases, 7 bases remained unmatched. CDR3 size: 14 residues. CDR3 sequence (DNA): TGTGCCAGCATCCCTAGCGGGAACTACTACGAGCAGTACTTC. Translation: CASIPSGNYYEQYF.

The J gene is TRBJ2-7, the V gene TRBV20-1; D possibly corresponds to TRBD2 (6 bases). Trimming pared 6 bases from V and 7 bases from J, leaving 25 bases between. The CDR3 covers 15 residues. Per germline, CDR1 DFQATT and CDR2 SNEGSKA (reference sequence). Here the CDR3 DNA reads TGCAGTGCCAGTCTCTTTCAGCGGGTTGCGGGGGAGCAGTACTTC. It yields the protein CSASLFQRVAGEQYF.